This T cell receptor beta chain was sequenced in a study of beta chain features in type 1 diabetes. Overall study context: The number of sorted cells examined across all samples was approximately 110,000,000.

Reverse transcribing all isolated RNA meant expressed TCRB transcripts were sequenced. TCRdb's table, derived via immunoSEQ multiplex PCR, lists solely in-frame clones and lacks some. The sample yields some 640,000 clones, over 13% seen once. Germline assignment: CDR1 LNHDA and CDR2 SQIVND (reference sequence). V trimming: 7 bases; J trimming: 4 bases; junction bases outside the gene matches: 10. The CDR3 sequence is 15 residues long. There are a few counts of this clone. As yet, its antigen is unknown. Study-wide points: Shorter TCRB CDR3s, moderately but significantly so, marked every one of the four CD4+ subsets in Type 1 diabetes patients.

Sorting that relied on CD45RO/CCR7/CD25/CD127/CD95/CD27 yielded CD4+ naive, central memory, regulatory and stem cell-like memory cells. This clonotype was sampled from a man aged 18 to 30 with type 1 diabetes. What was sequenced was naive CD4+ T cells from blood. V gene TRBV19 combines with J gene TRBJ2-1, with TRBD1 matching over 7 bases. This chain's CDR3 is CASTRTGPGYNEQFF. The CDR3 bases are TGTGCCAGTACACGGACAGGACCGGGGTACAATGAGCAGTTCTTC. The variable domain in full, completed from reference TRBV19 and TRBJ2-1, reads DGGITQSPKYLFRKEGQNVTLSCEQNLNHDAMYWYRQDPGQGLRLIYYSQIVNDFQKGDIAEGYSVSREKKESFPLTVTSAQKNPTAFYLCASTRTGPGYNEQFFGPGTRLTVL.